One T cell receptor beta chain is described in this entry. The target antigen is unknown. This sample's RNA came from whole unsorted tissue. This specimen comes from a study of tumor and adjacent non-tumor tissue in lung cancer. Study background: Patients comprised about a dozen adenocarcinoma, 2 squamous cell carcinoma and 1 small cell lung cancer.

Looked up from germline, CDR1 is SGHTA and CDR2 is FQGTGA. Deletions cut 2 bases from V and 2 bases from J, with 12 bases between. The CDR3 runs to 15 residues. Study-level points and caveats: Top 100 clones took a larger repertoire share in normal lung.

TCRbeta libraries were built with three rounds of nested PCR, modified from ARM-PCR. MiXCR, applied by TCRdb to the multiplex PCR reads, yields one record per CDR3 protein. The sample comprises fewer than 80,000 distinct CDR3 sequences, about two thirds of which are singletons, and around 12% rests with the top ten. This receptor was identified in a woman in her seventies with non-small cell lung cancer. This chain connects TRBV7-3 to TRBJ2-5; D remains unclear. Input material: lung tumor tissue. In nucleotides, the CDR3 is TGTGCCAGCAGCTTACAGCTTGGGGTACAAGAGACCCAGTACTTC. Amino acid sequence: CASSLQLGVQETQYF.